This T cell receptor (beta chain) was recorded in a study of technical replicates of blood from a few donors. The V and J ends lost 2 bases and 2 bases respectively, with 9 bases between them. The CDR3 consists of 14 residues. CDR1 and CDR2 (germline): MNHNS, SASEGT. Repertoires were generated with immunoSEQ multiplex PCR, while TCRdb's copy carries only in-frame clones and drops some. The sample records 70,000 to 80,000 clones, 91% being singletons. The gene calls are TRBV6-1 and TRBJ1-1, with D tentatively TRBD1 (5 bases). Sequencing input: T cells isolated from PBMCs. The origin of this receptor is a human donor in good health. Some clones in this sample may be carry-over from other donors' samples. CDR3: CASSENRGNTEAFF. Here the CDR3 DNA reads TGTGCCAGCAGTGAAAATAGGGGAAACACTGAAGCTTTCTTT.